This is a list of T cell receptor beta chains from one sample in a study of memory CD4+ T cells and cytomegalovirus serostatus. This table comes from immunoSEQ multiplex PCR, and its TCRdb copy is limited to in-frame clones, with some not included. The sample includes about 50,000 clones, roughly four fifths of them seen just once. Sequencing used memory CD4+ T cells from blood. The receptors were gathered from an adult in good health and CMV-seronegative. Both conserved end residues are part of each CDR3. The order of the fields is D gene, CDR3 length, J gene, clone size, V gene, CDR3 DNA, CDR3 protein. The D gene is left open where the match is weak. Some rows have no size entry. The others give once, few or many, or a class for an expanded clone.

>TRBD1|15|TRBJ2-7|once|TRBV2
TGTGCCAGCAGGGTAATCGGGACAGAAGCCTACGAGCAGTACTTC
CASRVIGTEAYEQYF
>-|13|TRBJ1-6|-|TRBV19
TGTGCCAGTAGTACCCGGACCGATTTTGCCCTCCACTTT
CASSTRTDFALHF
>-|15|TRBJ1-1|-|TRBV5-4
TGTGCCAGCAGCCCCGCCGGGACGGTGAACACTGAAGCTTTCTTT
CASSPAGTVNTEAFF
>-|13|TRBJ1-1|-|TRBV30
TGTGCCTGGAGCCACGGGGGGGGCACTGAAGCTTTCTTT
CAWSHGGGTEAFF
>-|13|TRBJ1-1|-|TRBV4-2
TGTGCCAGCAGCACCCAGGGGAACACTGAAGCTTTCTTT
CASSTQGNTEAFF
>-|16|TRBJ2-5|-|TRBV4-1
TGCGCCAGCAGCATCGGGACCGGGGCCGCGGTGGAGACCCAGTACTTC
CASSIGTGAAVETQYF
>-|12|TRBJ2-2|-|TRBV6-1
TGTGCCAGCGGAGGGGGAACCGGGGAGCTGTTTTTT
CASGGGTGELFF
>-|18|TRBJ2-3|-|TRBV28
TGTGCCAGCAGTTTGAACGGCCCTCTAGTCGGTAGCGCAGATACGCAGTATTTT
CASSLNGPLVGSADTQYF
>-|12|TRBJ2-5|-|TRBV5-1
TGCGCCAGCCGGGACTCAGAAGAGACCCAGTACTTC
CASRDSEETQYF
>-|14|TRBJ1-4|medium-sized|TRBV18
TGTGCCAGCTCAGGATCCGTGACTAATGAAAAACTGTTTTTT
CASSGSVTNEKLFF
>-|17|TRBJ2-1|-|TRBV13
TGTGCCAGCAGCTTAGGCCTCAAGCAGGGGCGGTACAATGAGCAGTTCTTC
CASSLGLKQGRYNEQFF
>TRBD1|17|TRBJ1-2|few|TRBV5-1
TGCGCCAGCAGCTTGGCCCGGGGTATCGGGACAGGTTATGGCTACACCTTC
CASSLARGIGTGYGYTF
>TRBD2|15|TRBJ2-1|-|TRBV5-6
TGTGCCAGCAGCTCCCCAGGGACTAGCTTGAATGAGCAGTTCTTC
CASSSPGTSLNEQFF
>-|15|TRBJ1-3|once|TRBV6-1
TGTGCCAGCATTCCGGCCAGGGACTCTGGAAACACCATATATTTT
CASIPARDSGNTIYF
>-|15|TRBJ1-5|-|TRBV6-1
TGTGCCAGCAGCCCGAGGGTGACGAGCAATCAGCCCCAGCATTTT
CASSPRVTSNQPQHF
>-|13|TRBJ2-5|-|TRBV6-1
TGTGCCAGCAGACTTTCCTCGGTAGAGGCCCAGTACTTC
CASRLSSVEAQYF
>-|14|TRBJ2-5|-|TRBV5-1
TGCGCCAGCAGCTTGAGAGAGGGGAGAGAGACCCAGTACTTC
CASSLREGRETQYF
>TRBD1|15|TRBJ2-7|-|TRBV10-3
TGTGCCATCAGTGCCCGGACAGGGGGGAATGACGAGCAGTACTTC
CAISARTGGNDEQYF
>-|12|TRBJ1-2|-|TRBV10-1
TGCGCCAGCAGTGACAGAGGCTTTGGCTACACCTTC
CASSDRGFGYTF
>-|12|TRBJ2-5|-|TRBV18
TGTGCCAGCTCAGAGTCCCAAGAGACCCAGTACTTC
CASSESQETQYF
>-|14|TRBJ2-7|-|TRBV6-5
TGTGCCAGCAGCCGCGGACAGACTACCTACGAGCAGTACTTC
CASSRGQTTYEQYF
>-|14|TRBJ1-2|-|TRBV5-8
TGTGCCAGCAGATCCGTTTTCCGGGACATTGGCTACACCTTC
CASRSVFRDIGYTF
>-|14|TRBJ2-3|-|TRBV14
TGTGCCAGCAGCCAAGTCGGCGGGGGCGGTACGCAGTATTTT
CASSQVGGGGTQYF